This T cell receptor beta chain appears in the sequencing data of a study of T cells after yellow fever vaccination (dated by TCRdb to about 2019). At the level of the whole study: Libraries from fractions with low cell numbers were prepared with the SMART-Seq v4 Ultra Low Input RNA kit. Blood samples were taken at several timepoints before and after primary and secondary immunization, and bulk PBMC replicates and cell subsets were isolated. Two healthy male donors, one aged 18 to 30 and one aged 30 to 40 years, were included in the cohort. To follow T-cell clones before and after primary and booster YFV17D yellow fever vaccination, bulk TCR alpha and beta repertoires were sequenced over time. On the study overall, not on this receptor specifically: Because abundant contaminating clonotypes from the bulk population could be contained in FACS-sorted repertoires, computational filtering was required. The secondary T-cell response was found to be weaker but faster than the primary response, with a peak reached on day 5 rather than on day 15. After the booster, most clones that had expanded after primary vaccination were detected again (approximately 96% of CD4 and over 75% of CD8), suggesting broad maintenance of memory. Only a couple of donors were included in the study, so the extent to which the findings can be generalized is limited. A small fraction of clonotypes showed up in both the CD4 and CD8 compartments, probably as a result of convergent recombination.

Explained via the paper, the treatment or condition label denotes: live attenuated yellow fever vaccine strain. A standard Ficoll-Paque protocol was used to isolate PBMCs from peripheral blood. Dynabeads CD4 and CD8 positive selection kits were used to isolate CD4 and CD8 T-cell fractions. RNA was extracted with TriZol from bulk PBMCs, CD4 and CD8 fractions, and dextramer-positive and dextramer-negative fractions. CDR1 and CDR2 were assigned from the germline V gene as SGHTA and FQGNSA. V is pruned by 5 bases and J by 1 base, leaving 3 bases of the junction without a gene match. The CDR3 has 14 amino acids, counting the end cysteine and phenylalanine. Of all the DNA, just the CDR3 is kept, 42 bases in frame from base 1. This clonotype was seen a few times. Its antigen remains unidentified. Base qualities are missing; no much larger clone stands one base away. Sequenced using an Illumina NovaSeq 6000. TCR cDNA was synthesized by 5'RACE template switching, which introduced a universal primer site and unique molecular identifiers. Priming of cDNA synthesis was performed from both the TCR alpha and TCR beta constant segments. Library amplification involved two PCR steps, and the second step added sample barcodes and sequencing adapters. Sequencing of libraries was performed on Illumina HiSeq 2500 (2x100 bp) or NovaSeq (2x150 bp). Turning to the authors' computational methods: MIGEC handled demultiplexing of reads and collapsing into UMI consensus sequences, while MiXCR performed V(D)J alignment. Clonotypes responding to the vaccine were identified with edgeR on replicate PBMC samples, with the criteria of FDR below 0.01 and a log2 fold change above 5 up to day 15. Each bulk clonotype received a CD4 or CD8 identity based on whether the sequenced CD4 or CD8 repertoire contained that clonotype at higher abundance. The public reads were run again by TCRdb, first through fastp at Q25 and then through MiXCR, and only productive beta chains were kept. Entries that share a CDR3 protein sequence are merged under the most common genes and DNA. It is TCRdb's table, rather than the study itself, that gives the V and J calls and clone size. This sample holds about 170,000 distinct CDR3 sequences; roughly 9.6% were observed only once. Of the sample, 36% falls within the top ten clones.

Source: CD8+ T cells sorted from PBMCs, taken 15 days after the yellow fever booster vaccination. This sequence uses TRBV7-2 and TRBJ2-3; 7 central bases correspond to TRBD2. The TCR originated in a man younger than 35 who received the YFV17D yellow fever vaccine. In nucleotides, the sequence is TGTGCCAGCAGCCATCTAGCGGGCACAGATACGCAGTATTTT. Translated, it reads CASSHLAGTDTQYF.